This T cell receptor (beta chain) was found in a study of CD4 T cells in relation to SARS-CoV-2 and coronaviruses. The wider study: PBMCs were cultured with antigen for roughly 9 days before TCR beta sequencing. Negative control cultures got HIV-1 Nef peptides or no peptide.

Sequenced by immunoSEQ multiplex PCR; TCRdb stores in-frame clones only, minus some. This sample has around 15,000 clones, with about 80% found just once. Before the COVID-19 pandemic, during about 2010-2019, CD4+ T cells were taken from unexposed donors. After 10 to 11 days of culture, CD4+ T cells were isolated. Testing used SARS-CoV-2 S/N and four cold-coronavirus spikes on unexposed-donor CD4+ T cells, cells permitting. Details on this clone: Its antigen remains unknown.

This receptor was taken from a human donor in good health. Source material: CD4+ T cells from PBMCs, cultured in vitro.

This CDR3 is CASSRRDMNTEAFF. As DNA, the CDR3 is TGCGCCAGCAGCCGACGGGATATGAACACTGAAGCTTTCTTT. The chain couples TRBV5-1 to TRBJ1-1; no clear D. The CDR3 extends over 14 amino acids. Germline V gene lookup returns CDR1 SGHRS and CDR2 YFSETQ. The V and J ends lost 4 bases and 0 bases respectively, with 10 bases between them.